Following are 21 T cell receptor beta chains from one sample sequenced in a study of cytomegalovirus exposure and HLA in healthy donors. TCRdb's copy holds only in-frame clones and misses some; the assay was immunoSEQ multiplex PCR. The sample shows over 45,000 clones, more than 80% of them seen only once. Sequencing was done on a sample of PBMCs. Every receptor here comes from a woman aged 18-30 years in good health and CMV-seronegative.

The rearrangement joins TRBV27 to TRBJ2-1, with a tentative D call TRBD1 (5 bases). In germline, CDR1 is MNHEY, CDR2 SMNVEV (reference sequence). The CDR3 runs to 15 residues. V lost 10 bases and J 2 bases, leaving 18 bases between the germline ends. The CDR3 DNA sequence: TGTGCCACCTCCTTAGAAAGGGGCGCCTACAATGAGCAGTTCTTC. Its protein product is CATSLERGAYNEQFF.

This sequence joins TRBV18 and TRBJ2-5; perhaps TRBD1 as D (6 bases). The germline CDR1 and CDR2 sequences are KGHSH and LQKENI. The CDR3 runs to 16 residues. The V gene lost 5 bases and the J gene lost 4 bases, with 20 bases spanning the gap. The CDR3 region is CASSFSPVGARETQYF. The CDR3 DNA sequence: TGTGCCAGCTCATTCTCCCCGGTGGGGGCCCGAGAGACCCAGTACTTC.

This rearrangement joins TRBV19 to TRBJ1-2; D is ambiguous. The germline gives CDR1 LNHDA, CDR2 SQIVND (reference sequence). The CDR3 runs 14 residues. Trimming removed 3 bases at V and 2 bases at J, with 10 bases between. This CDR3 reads CASSIQSGNYGYTF. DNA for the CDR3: TGTGCCAGTAGTATTCAGAGCGGGAACTATGGCTACACCTTC. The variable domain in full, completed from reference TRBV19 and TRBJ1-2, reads DGGITQSPKYLFRKEGQNVTLSCEQNLNHDAMYWYRQDPGQGLRLIYYSQIVNDFQKGDIAEGYSVSREKKESFPLTVTSAQKNPTAFYLCASSIQSGNYGYTFGSGTRLTVV.

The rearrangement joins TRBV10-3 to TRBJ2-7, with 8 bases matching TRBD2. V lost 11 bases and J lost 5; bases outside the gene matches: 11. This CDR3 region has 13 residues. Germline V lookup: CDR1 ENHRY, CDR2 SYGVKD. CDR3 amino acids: CASGTSFSDEQYF. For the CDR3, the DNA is TGTGCCTCCGGGACTAGTTTTAGCGACGAGCAGTACTTC.

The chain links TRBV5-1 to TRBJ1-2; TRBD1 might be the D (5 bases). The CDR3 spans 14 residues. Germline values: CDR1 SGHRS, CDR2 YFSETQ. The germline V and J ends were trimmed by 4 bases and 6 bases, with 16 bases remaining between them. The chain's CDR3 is CASSLGRGNNGYTF. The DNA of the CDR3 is TGCGCCAGCAGCCTGGGTCGGGGGAACAATGGCTACACCTTC.

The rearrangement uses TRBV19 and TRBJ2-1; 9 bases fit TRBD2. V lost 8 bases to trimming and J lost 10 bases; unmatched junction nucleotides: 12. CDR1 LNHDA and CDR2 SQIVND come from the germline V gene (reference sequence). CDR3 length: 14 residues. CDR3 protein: CASSLTLAGTEQFF. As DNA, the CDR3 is TGTGCCAGTTCCCTGACGCTAGCGGGAACCGAGCAGTTCTTC.

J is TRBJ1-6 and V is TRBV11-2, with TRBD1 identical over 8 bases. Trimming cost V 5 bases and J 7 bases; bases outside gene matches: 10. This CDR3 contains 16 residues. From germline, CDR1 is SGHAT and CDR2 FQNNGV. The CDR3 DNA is TGTGCCAGCAGCCCCCAGATGGGACAGGTGAATTCACCCCTCCACTTT. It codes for CASSPQMGQVNSPLHF.

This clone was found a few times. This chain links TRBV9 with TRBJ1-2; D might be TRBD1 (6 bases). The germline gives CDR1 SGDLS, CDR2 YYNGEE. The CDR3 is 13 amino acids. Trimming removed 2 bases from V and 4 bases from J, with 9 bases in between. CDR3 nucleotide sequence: TGTGCCAGCAGCGTCACAGGGTTCTATGGCTACACCTTC. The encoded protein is CASSVTGFYGYTF.

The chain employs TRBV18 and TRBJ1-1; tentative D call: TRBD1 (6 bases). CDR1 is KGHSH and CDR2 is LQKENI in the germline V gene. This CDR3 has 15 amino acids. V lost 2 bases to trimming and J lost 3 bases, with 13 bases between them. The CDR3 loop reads CASSPWEQGDTEAFF. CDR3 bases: TGTGCCAGCTCACCATGGGAACAGGGTGACACTGAAGCTTTCTTT. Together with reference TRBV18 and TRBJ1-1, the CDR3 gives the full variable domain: NAGVMQNPRHLVRRRGQEARLRCSPMKGHSHVYWYRQLPEEGLKFMVYLQKENIIDESGMPKERFSAEFPKEGPSILRIQQVVRGDSAAYFCASSPWEQGDTEAFFGQGTRLTVV.

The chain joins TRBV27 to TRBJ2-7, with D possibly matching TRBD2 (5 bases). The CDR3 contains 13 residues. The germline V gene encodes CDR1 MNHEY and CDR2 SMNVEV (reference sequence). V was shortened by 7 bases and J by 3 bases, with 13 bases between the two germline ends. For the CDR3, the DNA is TGTGCCAGCAAAAAAGTCGGAGGCTACGAGCAGTACTTC. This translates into CASKKVGGYEQYF.

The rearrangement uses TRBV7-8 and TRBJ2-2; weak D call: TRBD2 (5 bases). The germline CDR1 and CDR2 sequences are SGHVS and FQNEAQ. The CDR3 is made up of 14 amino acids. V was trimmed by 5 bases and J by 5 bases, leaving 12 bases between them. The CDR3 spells CASSRPEGTGELFF. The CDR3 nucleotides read TGTGCCAGCAGCCGACCCGAGGGTACCGGGGAGCTGTTTTTT.

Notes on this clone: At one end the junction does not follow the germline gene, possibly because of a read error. In DNA form, the CDR3 reads TGTGCCAGCAGCGCCCTTCCGGGGACAGGGGGCCAACAGACCCAGTACTTC. Its protein product is CASSALPGTGGQQTQYF. The chain joins TRBV9 to TRBJ2-5, with 12 bases fitting TRBD1. The germline CDR1 and CDR2 sequences are SGDLS and YYNGEE. The CDR3 loop spans 17 amino acids.

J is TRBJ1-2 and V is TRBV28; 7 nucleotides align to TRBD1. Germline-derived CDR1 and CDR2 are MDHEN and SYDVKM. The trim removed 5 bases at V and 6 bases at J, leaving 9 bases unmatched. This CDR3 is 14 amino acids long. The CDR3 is CASSRRQGIDGYTF. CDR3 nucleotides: TGTGCCAGCAGTCGGAGACAGGGAATAGATGGCTACACCTTC.

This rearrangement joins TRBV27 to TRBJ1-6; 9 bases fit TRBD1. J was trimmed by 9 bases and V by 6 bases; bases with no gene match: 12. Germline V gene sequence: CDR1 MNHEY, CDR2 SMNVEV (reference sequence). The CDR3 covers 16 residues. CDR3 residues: CASSLLGQGLASPLHF. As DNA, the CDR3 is TGTGCCAGCAGCCTTCTGGGACAGGGATTGGCTTCACCCCTCCACTTT.

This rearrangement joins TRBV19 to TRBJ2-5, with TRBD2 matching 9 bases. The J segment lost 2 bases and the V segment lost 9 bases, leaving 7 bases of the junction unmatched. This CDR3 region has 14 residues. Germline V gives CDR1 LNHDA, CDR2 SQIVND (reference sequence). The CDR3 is CASRRAGGQETQYF. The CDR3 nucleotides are TGTGCCAGCCGGAGGGCGGGGGGGCAAGAGACCCAGTACTTC.

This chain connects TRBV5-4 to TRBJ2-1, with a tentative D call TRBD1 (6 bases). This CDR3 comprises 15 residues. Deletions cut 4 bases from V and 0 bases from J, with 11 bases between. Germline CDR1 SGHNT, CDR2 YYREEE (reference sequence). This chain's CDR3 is CASSLRGSSYNEQFF. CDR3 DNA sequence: TGTGCCAGCAGCCTTAGGGGGAGCTCCTACAATGAGCAGTTCTTC.

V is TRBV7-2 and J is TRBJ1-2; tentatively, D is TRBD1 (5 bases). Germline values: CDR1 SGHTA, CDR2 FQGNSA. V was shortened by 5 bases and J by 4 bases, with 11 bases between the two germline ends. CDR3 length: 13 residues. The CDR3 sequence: CASSRQGAYGYTF. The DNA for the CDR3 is TGTGCCAGCAGCCGCCAAGGGGCCTATGGCTACACCTTC.

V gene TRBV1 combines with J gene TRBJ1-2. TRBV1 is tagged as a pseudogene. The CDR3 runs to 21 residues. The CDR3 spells CTSSQDPPFGSLSNQPGGYTF. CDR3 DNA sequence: TGCACCAGCAGCCAAGATCCTCCGTTCGGAAGCCTTTCCAACCAACCGGGGGGCTACACCTTC.

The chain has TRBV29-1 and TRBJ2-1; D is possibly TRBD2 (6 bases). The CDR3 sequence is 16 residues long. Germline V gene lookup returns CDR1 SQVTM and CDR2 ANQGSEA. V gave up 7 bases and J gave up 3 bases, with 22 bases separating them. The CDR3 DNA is TGCAGCGCCAAGCCTAACCGACTAGGGAACTACAATGAGCAGTTCTTC. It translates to CSAKPNRLGNYNEQFF.

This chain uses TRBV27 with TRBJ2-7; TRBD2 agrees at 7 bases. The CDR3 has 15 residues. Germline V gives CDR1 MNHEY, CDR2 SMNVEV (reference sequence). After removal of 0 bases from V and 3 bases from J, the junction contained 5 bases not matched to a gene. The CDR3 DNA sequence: TGTGCCAGCAGTTTATCAGGACTAGACGACTACGAGCAGTACGTC. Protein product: CASSLSGLDDYEQYV.

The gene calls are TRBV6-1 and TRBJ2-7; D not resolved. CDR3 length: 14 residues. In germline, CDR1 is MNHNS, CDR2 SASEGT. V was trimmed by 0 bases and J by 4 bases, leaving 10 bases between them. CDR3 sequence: CASSEAQDGYEQYV. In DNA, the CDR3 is TGTGCCAGCAGTGAAGCGCAAGACGGGTACGAGCAGTACGTC.